This T cell receptor beta chain originates from a study of a mutant IDH1 vaccine in newly diagnosed glioma. About this clone: Its antigen is still unknown.

Sample time point: week 47, end of study. One vaccine dose held 300 ug of mutant IDH1 20-mer peptide and came with topical imiquimod. The junction had 2 bases not matched to a gene; V was cut back by 1 base and J by 4 bases. Germline loops: CDR1 LNHDA, CDR2 SQIVND (reference sequence). The CDR3 has 15 amino acids. Generated by immunoSEQ multiplex PCR, the TCRdb table keeps only in-frame clones and is missing some. This sample has around 40,000 clones, with 82% found just once. The chain couples TRBV19 to TRBJ1-5; 9 bases are a match to TRBD1. The input for sequencing was PBMCs, taken from a glioma patient whose treatment included an IDH1 peptide vaccine. The receptor's source is a man in his late teens or twenties with glioma. Some clones in this sample may be carry-over from other donors' samples. Written as DNA, the CDR3 is TGTGCCAGTAGTATAGGACAGGGGGAGAATCAGCCCCAGCATTTT. This sequence encodes CASSIGQGENQPQHF.